This section outlines one T cell receptor (beta chain) sequence together with its context. Its antigen is not known. Excluded were patients with other autoimmune diseases, uncontrolled infections, pregnancy or lactation. Orbital computed tomography, together with clinical symptoms, serum thyroxine, TRAb and thyroid ultrasound, was used for diagnosis. This entry is derived from a study of Graves' ophthalmopathy and Graves' hyperthyroidism. Overall study results and limits: Detection in blood was also observed for most expanded thyroid clonotypes above 0.001 frequency.

Amplified TCR beta CDR3 regions were obtained using RNA transcripts as template. RT-PCR in the first round used HTBI primers; a second-round multiplex PCR followed. TCRdb reanalysed the multiplex PCR reads using MiXCR and keeps one entry per CDR3 protein. The sample gives around 1,000,000 distinct CDR3 sequences, 35% to 40% of which show up once; approximately 12% is in the top ten. The CDR3 sequence is 15 residues long. Trimming took 3 bases from V and 0 from J, leaving 11 bases between them. Germline V CDR1 and CDR2: MGHRA, YSYEKL. The genes are TRBV4-1 and TRBJ1-1; possibly TRBD1 for D (5 bases). The source is an adult man with Graves' hyperthyroidism. The specimen sequenced was peripheral blood or thyroid tissue (not recorded which). The CDR3 is CASSQETVLNTEAFF. As DNA, the CDR3 is TGCGCCAGCAGCCAGGAGACAGTTTTGAACACTGAAGCTTTCTTT.